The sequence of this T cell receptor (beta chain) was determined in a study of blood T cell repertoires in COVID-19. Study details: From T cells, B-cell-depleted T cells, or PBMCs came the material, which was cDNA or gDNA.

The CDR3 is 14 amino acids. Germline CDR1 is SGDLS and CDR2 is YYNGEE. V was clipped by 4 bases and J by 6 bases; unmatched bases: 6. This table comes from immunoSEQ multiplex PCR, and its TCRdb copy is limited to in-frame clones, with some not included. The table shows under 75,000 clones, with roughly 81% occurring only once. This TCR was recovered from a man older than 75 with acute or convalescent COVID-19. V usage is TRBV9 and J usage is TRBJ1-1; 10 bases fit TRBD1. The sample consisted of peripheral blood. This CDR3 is CASSFRDRGSEAFF. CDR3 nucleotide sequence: TGTGCCAGCAGCTTCCGGGACAGGGGATCTGAAGCTTTCTTT.